A single sample gave rise to the 22 T cell receptor beta chains below, sequenced in a study of early T cells in non-severe SARS-CoV-2 infection. TCRdb reprocessed the 5' RACE reads with MiXCR, giving one entry per CDR3 protein. This table holds 35,000 to 45,000 distinct CDR3 sequences, 5.3% found once. Sequenced input: whole blood. The receptors were sampled from an adult who was a healthcare worker with PCR-confirmed SARS-CoV-2 infection or an uninfected control (not recorded which).

Many counts were recorded for this clonotype. The CDR3 here is CASSLRGGPYEQYF. The DNA for the CDR3 is TGCGCCAGCAGCTTGAGGGGGGGCCCCTACGAGCAGTACTTC. The genes are TRBV5-1 and TRBJ2-7, with a possible D match to TRBD2 (7 bases). Trimming removed 1 base from V and 2 bases from J, with 10 bases in between. The CDR3 has 14 amino acids. Germline V gene data show CDR1 as SGHRS and CDR2 as YFSETQ.

This clonotype has only a few counts. The chain is built from TRBV7-6 and TRBJ2-3; the D gene could be TRBD1 or TRBD2 (6 bases each). Trimming stripped 0 bases from V and 5 bases from J, with 9 bases between. This CDR3 is 14 amino acids long. Per germline, CDR1 SGHVS and CDR2 FNYEAQ. The CDR3: CASSLAGGEDTQYF. The CDR3 DNA follows: TGTGCCAGCAGCTTAGCGGGGGGCGAAGATACGCAGTATTTT.

V gene TRBV28 combines with J gene TRBJ1-2; D not certain. V was pared by 3 bases and J by 2 bases, with 7 bases between. The germline V gene encodes CDR1 MDHEN and CDR2 SYDVKM. This CDR3 comprises 13 residues. CDR3 in amino acids: CASSFRINYGYTF. The CDR3 DNA reads TGTGCCAGCAGTTTTAGGATCAACTATGGCTACACCTTC.

This chain connects TRBV28 to TRBJ2-7; 7 nucleotides agree with TRBD2. After removal of 9 bases from V and 7 bases from J, the junction contained 12 bases not matched to a gene. Germline V gene data show CDR1 as MDHEN and CDR2 as SYDVKM. The CDR3 contains 13 residues. The CDR3 nucleotides are TGTGCCAGTAACTTCGGGACTACGCAAGAGCAGTACTTC. Translation gives CASNFGTTQEQYF.

This clonotype showed up many times. This rearrangement joins TRBV20-1 to TRBJ2-7; possibly TRBD1 for D (5 bases). CDR3 length: 12 amino acids. Looked up from germline, CDR1 is DFQATT and CDR2 is SNEGSKA (reference sequence). Between the trimmed V and J ends, which lost 0 bases and 7 bases, there was a span of 10 bases. The CDR3, as DNA: TGCAGTGCTAGAGATCTGAAGGGGGAGCAGTACTTC. Translating it yields CSARDLKGEQYF.

There are many counts of this clonotype. This chain uses TRBV28 with TRBJ2-7, with D uncertain. The germline V gene encodes CDR1 MDHEN and CDR2 SYDVKM. The CDR3 spans 14 residues. The ends were cut back, 5 bases at V and 3 bases at J, with 14 bases in the middle. The CDR3 DNA sequence: TGTGCCAGCAGTACGGGTCGAACCCACTACGAGCAGTACTTC. Protein sequence: CASSTGRTHYEQYF.

This clonotype was recorded a few times. The chain uses TRBV18 and TRBJ2-3; D not certain. The germline V gene has CDR1 KGHSH and CDR2 LQKENI. There are 14 residues in the CDR3. Trimming took 3 bases from V and 2 from J, leaving 9 bases between them. The CDR3 region is CASSPTLPTDTQYF. CDR3 nucleotides: TGTGCCAGCTCACCGACATTACCCACAGATACGCAGTATTTT.

As regards this clonotype: A much more abundant neighbour one base away suggests this may be a read error. The V gene is TRBV12-3 or TRBV12-4, the J gene TRBJ1-3, with unresolved D. The CDR3 consists of 11 residues. The CDR3 DNA reads as TGTGCCTGCAGTAATTGGGACACCATATATTTT. This sequence encodes CACSNWDTIYF.

This clonotype was seen repeatedly, ten times or more. The chain couples TRBV6-5 to TRBJ2-6, with D possibly TRBD1 on 5 matching bases. The CDR3 is 18 amino acids. Germline-derived CDR1 and CDR2 are MNHEY and SVGAGI. Trimming shortened V by 2 bases and J by 2 bases, and 16 bases separated the two germline ends. CDR3 bases: TGTGCCAGCAGTTACGAGACCCCACAACAGGCTGGGGCCAACGTCCTGACTTTC. Translated, it gives CASSYETPQQAGANVLTF.

In its sample, this clonotype was seen a few times. The J gene is TRBJ2-3, the V gene TRBV7-2, with 7 bases matching TRBD2. Germline lookup yields CDR1 SGHTA and CDR2 FQGNSA. The CDR3 spans 15 residues. V dropped 10 bases and J dropped 6; count of bases not matched to a gene: 16. For the CDR3, the DNA is TGTGCCACTGAACTGGGGCGGGGGATCGGGGATACGCAGTATTTT. Its translation is CATELGRGIGDTQYF.

The chain uses TRBV7-2 and TRBJ2-1; D is unclear. V was pared by 5 bases and J by 7 bases, with 9 bases between. The CDR3 has 12 residues. Germline V gene sequence: CDR1 SGHTA, CDR2 FQGNSA. CDR3 nucleotides: TGTGCCAGCAGCCCCCCCCAAAATGAGCAGTTCTTC. Translated, it gives CASSPPQNEQFF.

This clonotype has at least ten counts. This chain connects TRBV5-1 to TRBJ2-5; 7 bases align to TRBD1. This CDR3 has 16 residues. Germline V CDR1 and CDR2: SGHRS, YFSETQ. V was pared by 3 bases and J by 4 bases, with 12 bases of the junction left unmatched. CDR3 residues: CASSSGQAHLGETQYF. For the CDR3, the DNA is TGCGCCAGCAGCTCCGGACAGGCCCATCTGGGAGAGACCCAGTACTTC.

This clonotype came up many times. V gene TRBV11-2 combines with J gene TRBJ2-1; 14 positions match TRBD2. Trimming took 6 bases from V and 6 from J; bases not matched to a gene: 7. The CDR3 has 16 amino acids. From germline, CDR1 is SGHAT and CDR2 FQNNGV. CDR3 protein: CASSSTSGRAFNEQFF. The CDR3 DNA follows: TGTGCCAGCAGTTCGACTAGCGGGAGGGCCTTCAATGAGCAGTTCTTC.

This clonotype was counted at least ten times. The chain has TRBV20-1 and TRBJ2-1, with TRBD2 matching over 9 bases. The CDR3 has 15 residues. Unmatched junction bases numbered 3, after V lost 2 bases and J lost 1 base. The V gene's germline CDR1 is DFQATT and CDR2 SNEGSKA (reference sequence). The CDR3 region has the DNA TGCAGTGCTAGACAGCGGGGGGCGTCCTACAATGAGCAGTTCTTC. It yields the protein CSARQRGASYNEQFF.

The chain links TRBV12-3 or TRBV12-4 to TRBJ2-1; 7 nucleotides agree with TRBD2. Trimming removed 6 bases from V and 4 bases from J; junction bases left unmatched: 9. The CDR3 spans 15 residues. CDR3 DNA: TGTGCCAGCAGCTCCGGACTAGTGCTTTACAATGAGCAGTTCTTC. Amino acid sequence: CASSSGLVLYNEQFF.

The V gene is TRBV3-1, the J gene TRBJ1-1; 8 bases align to TRBD1. Germline CDR1 reads LGHDT; CDR2 reads YNNKEL (reference sequence). V shed 4 bases, J shed 6 bases, and the junction held 10 bases outside the gene matches. This CDR3 contains 15 residues. This chain's CDR3 is CASSPTDRGGAEAFF. CDR3 coding DNA: TGTGCCAGCAGCCCAACCGACAGGGGTGGTGCTGAAGCTTTCTTT.

This clonotype occurred many times. The V and J genes are TRBV12-3 or TRBV12-4 and TRBJ1-6; possibly TRBD1 for D (5 bases). V shed 6 bases and J shed 8 bases, with 11 bases lying between them. This CDR3 has 13 amino acids. CDR3 sequence: CASRQGGYSPLHF. CDR3 DNA: TGTGCCAGCAGGCAGGGAGGGTATTCACCCCTCCACTTT.

This clonotype was seen many times. The chain carries TRBV3-1 and TRBJ1-1, with D possibly TRBD1 on 5 matching bases. Germline values: CDR1 LGHDT, CDR2 YNNKEL (reference sequence). The CDR3 runs to 13 residues. V was cut by 4 bases and J by 6 bases, with 12 bases left in between. The CDR3: CASSLSGGAEAFF. The CDR3 DNA follows: TGTGCCAGCAGCCTCAGTGGGGGGGCTGAAGCTTTCTTT.

This clonotype showed up many times. The gene calls are TRBV30 and TRBJ1-5; D call uncertain. Per germline, CDR1 GTSNPN and CDR2 SVGIG (reference sequence). Deletions cut 2 bases from V and 5 bases from J, with 10 bases between. There are 13 residues in the CDR3. The CDR3 DNA follows: TGTGCCTGGAGTCCTCACCTAGATCAGCCCCAGCATTTT. This gives the protein CAWSPHLDQPQHF.

This clonotype showed up many times. The gene calls are TRBV5-6 and TRBJ2-2; D call uncertain. V was shortened by 5 bases and J by 1 base, with 9 bases between the two germline ends. CDR3 length: 14 amino acids. CDR1 is SGHDT and CDR2 is YYEEEE in the germline V gene. CDR3 protein: CASRFNRNTGELFF. As DNA, the CDR3 is TGTGCCAGCAGGTTCAACAGGAACACCGGGGAGCTGTTTTTT.

In its sample, this clonotype was seen many times. The chain recombines TRBV5-1 with TRBJ2-5, with D possibly matching TRBD1 (6 bases). With 5 bases removed from V and 1 base from J, the gap between germline ends came to 15 bases. Germline V lookup: CDR1 SGHRS, CDR2 YFSETQ. This CDR3 contains 15 residues. The chain's CDR3 is CASSDGVGGQETQYF. CDR3 DNA sequence: TGCGCCAGCAGTGACGGAGTAGGGGGCCAAGAGACCCAGTACTTC.

In this sample, this clonotype turned up many times. V and J are TRBV29-1 and TRBJ2-1, with 8 bases lining up with TRBD1. V dropped 4 bases and J dropped 7; count of bases not matched to a gene: 12. Germline V CDR1 and CDR2: SQVTM, ANQGSEA. This CDR3 comprises 15 residues. The DNA of the CDR3 is TGCAGCGTTGGTTTCGTTCAGGGGGCTATGAATGAGCAGTTCTTC. It is translated as CSVGFVQGAMNEQFF.